This T cell receptor (beta chain) was identified during a study of CD4 T cell repertoires in COVID-19. The overall study: CFSE-low cells expanded approximately 11 days with IL-2, then restimulated with other coronavirus spikes.

Germline values: CDR1 SGHAT, CDR2 FQNNGV. V was pared by 0 bases and J by 4 bases, with 13 bases between. The CDR3 is 15 amino acids. Sequencing was done directly on freshly isolated, uncultured memory T cells. Study-level findings and limits: SARS-CoV and/or HKU1 spike cultures shared between roughly 6 and 27% of SARS-CoV-2 clonotypes. Several top expanded SARS-CoV-2-reactive clonotypes were shared by two or three memory subsets.

Assay: immunoSEQ multiplex PCR; the TCRdb copy retains only in-frame clones and omits some. This sample yields 20,000 to 30,000 clones, of which more than 85% are seen a single time; around 0.66% belongs to the top ten. Turning to this clone: Its antigen is as yet unknown.

V usage is TRBV11-2 and J usage is TRBJ2-7, with a possible D match to TRBD1 (7 bases). The input for sequencing was circulating follicular helper CD4+ T cells (cTfh) from blood, taken before the COVID-19 pandemic. This TCR derives from a human donor who had COVID-19. As DNA, the CDR3 is TGTGCCAGCAGCTTAGAAGGAGGGGGCGCGTACGAGCAGTACTTC. This gives the protein CASSLEGGGAYEQYF.